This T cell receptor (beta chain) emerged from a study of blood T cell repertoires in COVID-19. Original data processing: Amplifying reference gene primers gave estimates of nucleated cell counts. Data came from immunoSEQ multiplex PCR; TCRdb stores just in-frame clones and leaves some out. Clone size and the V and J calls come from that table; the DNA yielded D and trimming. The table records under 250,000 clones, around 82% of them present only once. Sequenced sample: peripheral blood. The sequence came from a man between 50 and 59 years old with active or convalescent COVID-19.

CDR3 residues: CASSQSIAGGYEQYF. The CDR3, as DNA: TGTGCCAGCAGCCAGTCGATTGCAGGGGGGTACGAGCAGTACTTC. This chain connects TRBV9 to TRBJ2-7, with D possibly TRBD1 on 7 matching bases. V lost 4 bases to trimming and J lost 4 bases, with 18 bases between them. Germline CDR1 is SGDLS and CDR2 is YYNGEE. CDR3 length equals 15 residues.